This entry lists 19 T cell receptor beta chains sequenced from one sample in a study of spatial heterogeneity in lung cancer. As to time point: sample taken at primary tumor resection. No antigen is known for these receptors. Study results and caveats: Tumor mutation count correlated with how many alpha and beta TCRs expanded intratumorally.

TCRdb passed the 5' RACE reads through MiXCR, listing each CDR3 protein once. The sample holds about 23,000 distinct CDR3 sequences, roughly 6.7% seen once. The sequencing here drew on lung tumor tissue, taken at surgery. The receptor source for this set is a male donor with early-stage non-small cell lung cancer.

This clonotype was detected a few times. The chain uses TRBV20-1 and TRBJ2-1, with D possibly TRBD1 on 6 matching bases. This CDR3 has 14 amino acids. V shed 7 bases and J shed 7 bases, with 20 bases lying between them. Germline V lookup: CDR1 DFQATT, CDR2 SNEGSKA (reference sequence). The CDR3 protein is CSGTGFWATNEQFF. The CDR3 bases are TGCAGTGGAACAGGGTTTTGGGCGACGAATGAGCAGTTCTTC.

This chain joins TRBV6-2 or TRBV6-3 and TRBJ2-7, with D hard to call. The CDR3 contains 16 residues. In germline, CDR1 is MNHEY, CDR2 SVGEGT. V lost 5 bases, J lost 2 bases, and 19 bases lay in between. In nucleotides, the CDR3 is TGTGCCAGCAGTGCTGACCTGAGACCGGTTCCCTACGAGCAGTACTTC. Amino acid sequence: CASSADLRPVPYEQYF.

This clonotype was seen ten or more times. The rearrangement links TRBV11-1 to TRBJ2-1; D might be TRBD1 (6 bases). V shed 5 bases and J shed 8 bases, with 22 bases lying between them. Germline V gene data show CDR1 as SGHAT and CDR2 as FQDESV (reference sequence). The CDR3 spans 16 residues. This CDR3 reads CASSPLRGLGFDEQFF. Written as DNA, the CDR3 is TGTGCCAGCAGCCCTCTCAGGGGATTGGGGTTCGATGAGCAGTTCTTC.

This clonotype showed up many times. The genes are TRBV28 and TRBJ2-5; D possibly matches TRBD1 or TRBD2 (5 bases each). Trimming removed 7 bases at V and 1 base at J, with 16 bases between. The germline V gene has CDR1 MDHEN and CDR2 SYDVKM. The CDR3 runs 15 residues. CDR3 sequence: CASKTDRGPQETQYF. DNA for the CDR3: TGTGCCAGCAAGACTGACCGGGGACCCCAAGAGACCCAGTACTTC.

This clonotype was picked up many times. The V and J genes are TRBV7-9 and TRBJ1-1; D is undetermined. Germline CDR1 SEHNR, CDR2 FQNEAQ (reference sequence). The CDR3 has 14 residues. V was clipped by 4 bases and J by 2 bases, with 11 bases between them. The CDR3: CASSSPGSNTEAFF. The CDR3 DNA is TGTGCCAGCAGCTCCCCGGGGTCCAACACTGAAGCTTTCTTT.

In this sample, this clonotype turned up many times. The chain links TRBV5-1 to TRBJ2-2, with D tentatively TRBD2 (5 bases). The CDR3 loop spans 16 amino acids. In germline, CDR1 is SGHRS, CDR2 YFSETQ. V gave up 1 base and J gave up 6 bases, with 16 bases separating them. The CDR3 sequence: CASSLFWSSEAGELFF. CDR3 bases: TGCGCCAGCAGCTTGTTTTGGAGTAGCGAGGCCGGGGAGCTGTTTTTT.

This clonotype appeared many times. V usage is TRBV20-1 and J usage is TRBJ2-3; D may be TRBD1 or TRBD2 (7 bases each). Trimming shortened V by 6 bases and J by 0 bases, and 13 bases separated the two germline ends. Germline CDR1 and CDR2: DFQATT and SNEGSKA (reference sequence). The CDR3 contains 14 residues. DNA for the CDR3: TGCAGTGCCAGGGGGAGGGGTAGCACAGATACGCAGTATTTT. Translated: CSARGRGSTDTQYF.

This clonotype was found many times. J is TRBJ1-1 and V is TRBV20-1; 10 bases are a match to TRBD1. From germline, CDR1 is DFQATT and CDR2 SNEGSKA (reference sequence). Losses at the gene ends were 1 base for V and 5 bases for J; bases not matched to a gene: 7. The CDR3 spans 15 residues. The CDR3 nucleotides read TGCAGTGCTAGAGGACAGGGACAGGGGCAAACTGAAGCTTTCTTT. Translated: CSARGQGQGQTEAFF.

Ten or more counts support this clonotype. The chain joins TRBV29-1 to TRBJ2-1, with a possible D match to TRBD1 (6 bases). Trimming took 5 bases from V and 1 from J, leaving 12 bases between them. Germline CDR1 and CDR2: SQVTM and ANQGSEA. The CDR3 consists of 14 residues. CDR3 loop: CSVSGAMSYNEQFF. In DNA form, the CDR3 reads TGCAGCGTTTCAGGGGCGATGTCCTACAATGAGCAGTTCTTC.

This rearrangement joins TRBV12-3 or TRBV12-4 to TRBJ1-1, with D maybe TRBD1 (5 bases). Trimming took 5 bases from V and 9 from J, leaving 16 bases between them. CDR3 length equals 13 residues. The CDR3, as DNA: TGTGCCAGCAGTCCCCAACAGGTTATTAAAGCTTTCTTT. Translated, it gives CASSPQQVIKAFF.

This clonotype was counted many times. As DNA, the CDR3 is TGTGCCACCCGGTCTTCGTCGTCGGGGCAGTACTTC. As protein: CATRSSSSGQYF. This sequence joins TRBV10-3 and TRBJ2-7; no reliable D call. This CDR3 is 12 amino acids long. Germline-derived CDR1 and CDR2 are ENHRY and SYGVKD. Trimming took 10 bases from V and 9 from J, leaving 19 bases between them.

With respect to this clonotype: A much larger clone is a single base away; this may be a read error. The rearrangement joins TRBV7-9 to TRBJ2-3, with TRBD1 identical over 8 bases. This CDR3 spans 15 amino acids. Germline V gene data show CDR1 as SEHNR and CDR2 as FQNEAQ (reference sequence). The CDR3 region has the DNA TGTGCCAGCAGCTCCGGACAGGGCCTCACAGATACGCTGTATTTT. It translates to CASSSGQGLTDTLYF.

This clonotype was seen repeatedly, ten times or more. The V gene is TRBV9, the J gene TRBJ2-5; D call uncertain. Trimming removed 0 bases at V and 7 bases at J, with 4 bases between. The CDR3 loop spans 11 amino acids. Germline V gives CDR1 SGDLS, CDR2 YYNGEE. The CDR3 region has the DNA TGTGCCAGCAGCGTAGGGGGGACCCAGTACTTC. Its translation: CASSVGGTQYF.

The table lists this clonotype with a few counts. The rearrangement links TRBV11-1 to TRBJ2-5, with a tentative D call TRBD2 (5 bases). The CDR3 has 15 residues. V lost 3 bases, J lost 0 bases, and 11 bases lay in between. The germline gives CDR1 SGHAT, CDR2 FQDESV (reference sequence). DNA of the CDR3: TGTGCCAGCAGCTTGAGGGTGACGTACCAAGAGACCCAGTACTTC. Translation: CASSLRVTYQETQYF.

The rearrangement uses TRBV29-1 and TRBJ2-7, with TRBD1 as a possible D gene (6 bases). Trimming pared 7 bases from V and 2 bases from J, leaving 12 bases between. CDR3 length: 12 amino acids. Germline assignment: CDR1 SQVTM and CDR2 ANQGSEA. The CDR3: CSGRQGPYEQYF. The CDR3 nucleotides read TGCAGCGGTAGGCAGGGGCCCTACGAGCAGTACTTC.

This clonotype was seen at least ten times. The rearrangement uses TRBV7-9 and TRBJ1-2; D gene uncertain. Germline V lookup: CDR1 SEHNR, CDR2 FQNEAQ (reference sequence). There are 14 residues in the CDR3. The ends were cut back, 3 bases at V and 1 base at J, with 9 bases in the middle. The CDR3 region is CASSFGSLNYGYTF. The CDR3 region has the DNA TGTGCCAGCAGCTTCGGGTCCCTTAACTATGGCTACACCTTC. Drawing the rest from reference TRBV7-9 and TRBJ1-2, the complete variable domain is DTGVSQNPRHKITKRGQNVTFRCDPISEHNRLYWYRQTLGQGPEFLTYFQNEAQLEKSRLLSDRFSAERPKGSFSTLEIQRTEQGDSAMYLCASSFGSLNYGYTFGSGTRLTVV.

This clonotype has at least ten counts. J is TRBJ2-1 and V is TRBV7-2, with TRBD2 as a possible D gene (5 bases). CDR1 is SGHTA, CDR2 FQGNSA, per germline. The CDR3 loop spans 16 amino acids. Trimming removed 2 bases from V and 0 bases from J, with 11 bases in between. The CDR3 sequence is CASSLTSGPSYNEQFF. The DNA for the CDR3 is TGTGCCAGCAGCTTAACCAGCGGACCCTCCTACAATGAGCAGTTCTTC.

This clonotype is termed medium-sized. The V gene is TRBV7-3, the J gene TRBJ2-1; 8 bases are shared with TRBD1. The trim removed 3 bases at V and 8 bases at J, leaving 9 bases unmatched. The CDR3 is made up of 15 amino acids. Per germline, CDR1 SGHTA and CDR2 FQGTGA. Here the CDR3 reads CASSLTLTGVDEQFF. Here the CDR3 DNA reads TGTGCCAGCAGCTTGACACTGACAGGGGTAGATGAGCAGTTCTTC.

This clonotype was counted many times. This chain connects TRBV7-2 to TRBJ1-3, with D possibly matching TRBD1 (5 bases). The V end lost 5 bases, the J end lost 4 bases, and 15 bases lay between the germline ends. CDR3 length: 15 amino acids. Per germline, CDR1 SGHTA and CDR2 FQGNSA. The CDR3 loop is CASSHQSGIGNTIYF. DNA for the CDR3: TGTGCCAGCAGCCACCAGTCAGGGATCGGAAACACCATATATTTT.